Listed below are T cell receptor beta chains from one sample, sequenced in a study of blood T cell repertoires in COVID-19. Clones were read by immunoSEQ multiplex PCR, and TCRdb kept only the in-frame ones, dropping some. In the table there are some 230,000 clones, about 80% of which are singletons. Sequenced input: PBMCs or T cells enriched from blood (not recorded which). The receptors derive from a man aged 35 to 55 who had recovered from COVID-19. CDR3s include the opening cysteine and the closing phenylalanine or tryptophan. The D gene is left open where the match is weak. The size field is filled for only some rows; it gives once, few, many or a size class.

V: TRBV20-1; size: -; J: TRBJ1-5; D: -; CDR3: CSASYSNQPQHF; DNA: TGCAGTGCTAGTTATAGCAATCAGCCCCAGCATTTT
V: TRBV27; size: -; J: TRBJ1-4; D: TRBD1; CDR3: CASGLGQINEKLFF; DNA: TGTGCCAGCGGATTGGGACAGATTAATGAAAAACTGTTTTTT
V: TRBV28; size: -; J: TRBJ1-2; D: TRBD1; CDR3: CASSLPQNRGTYGYTF; DNA: TGTGCCAGCAGTTTACCCCAAAACAGGGGAACTTATGGCTACACCTTC
V: TRBV10-3; size: -; J: TRBJ2-3; D: -; CDR3: CAISQGLIETITQYF; DNA: TGTGCCATCAGCCAAGGACTGATAGAGACAATTACGCAGTATTTT
V: TRBV29-1; size: -; J: TRBJ2-1; D: TRBD1; CDR3: CSVIRRQGFYNEQFF; DNA: TGCAGCGTTATCCGGCGACAGGGGTTCTACAATGAGCAGTTCTTC
V: TRBV15; size: -; J: TRBJ2-5; D: -; CDR3: CATSRQGGTQYF; DNA: TGTGCCACCAGCAGACAGGGAGGGACCCAGTACTTC
V: TRBV5-1; size: -; J: TRBJ1-1; D: TRBD1; CDR3: CASRDRVSTEAFF; DNA: TGCGCCAGCCGGGACAGGGTCAGTACTGAAGCTTTCTTT
V: TRBV30; size: -; J: TRBJ2-5; D: TRBD2; CDR3: CAWSGLAGARQETQYF; DNA: TGTGCCTGGAGCGGACTAGCGGGGGCTCGCCAAGAGACCCAGTACTTC
V: TRBV24-1; size: -; J: TRBJ2-5; D: -; CDR3: CATSDLRGPQETQYF; DNA: TGTGCCACCAGTGATTTGAGGGGCCCCCAAGAGACCCAGTACTTC
V: TRBV11-2; size: -; J: TRBJ2-3; D: -; CDR3: CASGVEAAFTDTQYF; DNA: TGTGCCAGCGGGGTCGAAGCGGCCTTTACAGATACGCAGTATTTT
V: TRBV7-3; size: few; J: TRBJ1-5; D: -; CDR3: CASSLTPGGQPQHF; DNA: TGTGCCAGCAGCTTAACTCCTGGAGGGCAGCCCCAGCATTTT
V: TRBV19; size: -; J: TRBJ2-7; D: TRBD1; CDR3: CASSQGEWEQYF; DNA: TGTGCCAGCTCACAGGGGGAATGGGAGCAGTACTTC
V: TRBV6-1; size: -; J: TRBJ1-5; D: TRBD1; CDR3: CASSEGYRGSTRPQHF; DNA: TGTGCCAGCAGTGAAGGATACAGGGGGTCAACTCGGCCCCAGCATTTT
V: TRBV12-3/TRBV12-4; size: -; J: TRBJ1-2; D: -; CDR3: CASSLKFQGYTF; DNA: TGTGCCAGCAGTTTGAAGTTTCAGGGCTACACCTTC
V: TRBV9; size: -; J: TRBJ2-6; D: -; CDR3: CASSVDSSGANVLTF; DNA: TGTGCCAGCAGCGTAGATAGCTCTGGGGCCAACGTCCTGACTTTC
V: TRBV30; size: -; J: TRBJ1-4; D: -; CDR3: CAWTQRGATNEKLFF; DNA: TGTGCCTGGACCCAGCGGGGGGCAACTAATGAAAAACTGTTTTTT
V: TRBV29-1; size: -; J: TRBJ1-1; D: -; CDR3: CSASRNTEAFF; DNA: TGCAGCGCATCCCGGAACACTGAAGCTTTCTTT
V: TRBV18; size: -; J: TRBJ1-2; D: -; CDR3: CASSPQGNDGYTF; DNA: TGTGCCAGCTCACCACAGGGGAATGATGGCTACACCTTC
V: TRBV5-4; size: -; J: TRBJ2-3; D: TRBD2; CDR3: CASSPAGDAGTQYF; DNA: TGTGCCAGCAGCCCCGCGGGGGACGCCGGTACGCAGTATTTT
V: TRBV11-2; size: -; J: TRBJ2-5; D: TRBD1; CDR3: CASGGRDRVKKTQYF; DNA: TGTGCCAGCGGCGGAAGAGACAGGGTGAAAAAGACCCAGTACTTC
V: TRBV5-1; size: -; J: TRBJ2-5; D: TRBD1; CDR3: CASSPGQGIETQYF; DNA: TGCGCCAGCTCGCCGGGACAGGGTATAGAGACCCAGTACTTC
V: TRBV5-1; size: -; J: TRBJ1-1; D: TRBD1; CDR3: CASSEGQVYEAFF; DNA: TGCGCCAGCAGCGAGGGACAGGTGTATGAAGCTTTCTTT
V: TRBV29-1; size: once; J: TRBJ1-1; D: TRBD1; CDR3: CSVGTGVNTEAFF; DNA: TGCAGCGTCGGGACAGGGGTGAACACTGAAGCTTTCTTT
V: TRBV7-3; size: -; J: TRBJ2-1; D: TRBD2; CDR3: CASSATTSGGDEQFF; DNA: TGTGCCAGCAGCGCTACGACTAGCGGGGGTGATGAGCAGTTCTTC
V: TRBV19; size: -; J: TRBJ1-1; D: TRBD1; CDR3: CASSNALGAGGRPGTEAFF; DNA: TGTGCCAGTAGTAACGCCTTAGGGGCAGGGGGTCGTCCGGGGACTGAAGCTTTCTTT
V: TRBV10-1; size: once; J: TRBJ2-3; D: TRBD2; CDR3: CASSESAGGTDTQYF; DNA: TGCGCCAGCAGTGAGTCGGCGGGGGGCACAGATACGCAGTATTTT
V: TRBV2; size: -; J: TRBJ1-5; D: -; CDR3: CASSENRPNQPQHF; DNA: TGTGCCAGCAGTGAAAACAGGCCCAATCAGCCCCAGCATTTT
V: TRBV19; size: -; J: TRBJ2-7; D: -; CDR3: CASSYSGRPAYEQYF; DNA: TGTGCCAGTAGTTATAGCGGTCGCCCTGCCTACGAGCAGTACTTC